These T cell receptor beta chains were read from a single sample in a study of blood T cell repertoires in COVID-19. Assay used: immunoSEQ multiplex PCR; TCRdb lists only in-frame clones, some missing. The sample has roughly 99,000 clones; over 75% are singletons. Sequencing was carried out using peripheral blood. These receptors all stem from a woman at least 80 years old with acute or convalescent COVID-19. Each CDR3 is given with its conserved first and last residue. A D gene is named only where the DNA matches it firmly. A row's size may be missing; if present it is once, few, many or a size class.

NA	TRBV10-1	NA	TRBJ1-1	CASSESRVRPEAFF	TGCGCCAGCAGTGAGAGCAGGGTGAGGCCTGAAGCTTTCTTT
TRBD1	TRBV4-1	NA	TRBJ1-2	CASSQDQERDRGSYTF	TGCGCCAGCAGCCAAGATCAAGAAAGGGACAGGGGAAGCTACACCTTC
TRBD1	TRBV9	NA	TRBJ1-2	CASSVGGTRTGDYGYTF	TGTGCCAGCAGCGTAGGGGGAACCCGGACAGGCGACTATGGCTACACCTTC
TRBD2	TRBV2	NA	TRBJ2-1	CASSIAGYEQFF	TGTGCCAGCAGTATAGCGGGGTATGAGCAGTTCTTC
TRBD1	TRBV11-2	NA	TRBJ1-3	CASSPPGTGRSGNTIYF	TGTGCCAGCAGCCCCCCCGGGACAGGCCGCTCTGGAAACACCATATATTTT
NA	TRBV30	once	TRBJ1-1	CAWSRDTEAFF	TGTGCCTGGAGCAGGGACACTGAAGCTTTCTTT
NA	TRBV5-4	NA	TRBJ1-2	CASRSTGVYGYTF	TGTGCCAGCAGGTCGACAGGAGTTTATGGCTACACCTTC
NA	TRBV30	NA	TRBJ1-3	CAWNLGANTIYF	TGTGCCTGGAATTTGGGGGCAAACACCATATATTTT
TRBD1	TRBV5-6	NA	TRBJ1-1	CASSGRLGGELTTEAFF	TGTGCCAGCAGCGGACGTTTAGGGGGCGAACTGACAACTGAAGCTTTCTTT
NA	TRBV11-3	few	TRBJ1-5	CASSLDRAGYQPQHF	TGTGCCAGCAGCTTAGATAGAGCAGGGTATCAGCCCCAGCATTTT
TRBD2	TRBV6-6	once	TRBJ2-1	CASSQRLAGGSEQFF	TGTGCCAGCAGTCAAAGGCTAGCGGGGGGAAGTGAGCAGTTCTTC